Shown below are 29 T cell receptor beta chains from a single sample sequenced in a study of shared clonotypes between healthy human individuals. The method was immunoSEQ multiplex PCR; TCRdb's version includes in-frame clones alone and lacks a portion of them. The sample contains 1.6 million or so clones, around 98.5% of which appear only once. Sequenced input: naive CD4+ T cells sorted from blood. Indicated subset: CD45RA+ positively selected. The source of these receptors is a young man in good health.

V and J are TRBV4-1 and TRBJ2-7; 8 bases are shared with TRBD2. Losses at the gene ends were 3 bases for V and 9 bases for J; bases not matched to a gene: 7. This CDR3 comprises 13 residues. The germline V gene encodes CDR1 MGHRA and CDR2 YSYEKL. CDR3 in DNA: TGCGCCAGCAGCCAGCGAGCGGGAGTCAGGCAGTACTTC. This sequence encodes CASSQRAGVRQYF.

In this sample, this clone turned up once. The chain uses TRBV9 and TRBJ2-7; 7 positions agree with TRBD2. Germline lookup yields CDR1 SGDLS and CDR2 YYNGEE. The CDR3 totals 15 residues. The ends lost 4 bases at V and 4 bases at J; junction bases unmatched: 11. The CDR3 DNA is TGTGCCAGCAGCCCCCGCGGGGGACCACTTTACGAGCAGTACTTC. Its protein product is CASSPRGGPLYEQYF.

The chain links TRBV5-4 to TRBJ2-3; 7 nucleotides align to TRBD2. The junction had 2 bases not matched to a gene; V was cut back by 2 bases and J by 2 bases. The CDR3 has 14 amino acids. CDR1 and CDR2 (germline): SGHNT, YYREEE (reference sequence). The CDR3 sequence: CASSLQRDTDTQYF. The CDR3 nucleotides read TGTGCCAGCAGCTTACAGCGGGACACAGATACGCAGTATTTT.

The chain combines TRBV6-6 with TRBJ1-1; D not certain. The CDR3 covers 15 residues. Per germline, CDR1 MNHNY and CDR2 SVGAGI (reference sequence). Trimming pared 2 bases from V and 3 bases from J, leaving 13 bases between. The CDR3 bases are TGTGCCAGCAGTTACGAGCCAGTCGGAGACACTGAAGCTTTCTTT. Its translation is CASSYEPVGDTEAFF.

The chain uses TRBV28 and TRBJ1-4; 10 bases match TRBD1. Germline lookup yields CDR1 MDHEN and CDR2 SYDVKM. The length of the CDR3 is 15 residues. The V and J ends lost 1 base and 7 bases, in that order; junction bases with no gene match: 3. CDR3 coding DNA: TGTGCCAGCAGTTTATCGGGGACAGGGGTTGAAAAACTGTTTTTT. Protein sequence: CASSLSGTGVEKLFF.

The chain joins TRBV4-1 to TRBJ2-7; 10 nucleotides line up with TRBD2. This CDR3 is 17 amino acids long. Trimming removed 0 bases from V and 5 bases from J; junction bases left unmatched: 10. Germline lookup yields CDR1 MGHRA and CDR2 YSYEKL. CDR3 sequence (DNA): TGCGCCAGCAGCCAAGATGGCGGGGCTAGCGGGAGCCACGAGCAGTACTTC. This translates into CASSQDGGASGSHEQYF.

This clone was picked up one time. The J gene is TRBJ2-6, the V gene TRBV19; the D call may be TRBD1 or TRBD2 (5 bases each). This CDR3 is built from 16 residues. Germline CDR1 LNHDA, CDR2 SQIVND (reference sequence). Trimming shortened V by 5 bases and J by 1 base, and 12 bases separated the two germline ends. CDR3 coding DNA: TGTGCCAGTAGTTATTTGGGGGTATCTGGGGCCAACGTCCTGACTTTC. This codes for CASSYLGVSGANVLTF.

This chain joins TRBV6-1 and TRBJ1-1, with D maybe TRBD1 (5 bases). Germline V gives CDR1 MNHNS, CDR2 SASEGT. There are 14 residues in the CDR3. The germline V and J ends were trimmed by 2 bases and 5 bases, with 12 bases remaining between them. The CDR3 region is CASSEHRRNTEAFF. CDR3 DNA sequence: TGTGCCAGCAGTGAACACAGGCGAAATACTGAAGCTTTCTTT.

This clone came up once. This CDR3 is CASTQVGETQYF. CDR3 nucleotides: TGTGCCAGCACCCAAGTCGGGGAGACCCAGTACTTC. V usage is TRBV28 and J usage is TRBJ2-5; D not certain. Trimming took off 7 bases at V and 5 bases at J, with 11 bases between the two ends. This CDR3 has 12 amino acids. Germline loops: CDR1 MDHEN, CDR2 SYDVKM.

The rearrangement uses TRBV15 and TRBJ1-1, with a weak D call TRBD1 (6 bases). The CDR3 sequence is 15 residues long. Per germline, CDR1 LNHNV and CDR2 YYDKDF (reference sequence). The V gene lost 0 bases and the J gene lost 3 bases, with 11 bases spanning the gap. The CDR3 region is CATSRDREGDTEAFF. CDR3 DNA sequence: TGTGCCACCAGCAGAGATCGTGAGGGGGACACTGAAGCTTTCTTT.

The chain has TRBV7-2 and TRBJ2-5; D not certain. Germline V gene lookup returns CDR1 SGHTA and CDR2 FQGNSA. V was clipped by 5 bases and J by 5 bases, with 18 bases between them. The length of the CDR3 is 15 residues. CDR3 amino acids: CASSLRLPAWETQYF. The CDR3 region has the DNA TGTGCCAGCAGCCTACGACTCCCGGCATGGGAGACCCAGTACTTC.

The V gene is TRBV7-9, the J gene TRBJ1-2, with no clear D. Germline V gene lookup returns CDR1 SEHNR and CDR2 FQNEAQ (reference sequence). The CDR3 is made up of 14 amino acids. The V end lost 4 bases, the J end lost 6 bases, and 15 bases lay between the germline ends. Written as DNA, the CDR3 is TGTGCCAGCAGCTCAGCATTCAGGAGGAATGGCTACACCTTC. It is translated as CASSSAFRRNGYTF.

This chain connects TRBV10-3 to TRBJ1-1; maybe TRBD1 (5 bases). V was shortened by 6 bases and J by 2 bases, with 10 bases between the two germline ends. The CDR3 has 13 residues. The germline V gene has CDR1 ENHRY and CDR2 SYGVKD. The CDR3 nucleotides read TGTGCCATCAGACGAGGGGAAAACACTGAAGCTTTCTTT. It translates to CAIRRGENTEAFF.

For the CDR3, the DNA is TGTGCCAGCAGCTTAGTCCCACATCAGCCCCAGCATTTT. Its protein product is CASSLVPHQPQHF. This sequence joins TRBV7-9 and TRBJ1-5; D remains unclear. Germline assignment: CDR1 SEHNR and CDR2 FQNEAQ (reference sequence). V was clipped by 1 base and J by 5 bases, with 6 bases between them. The CDR3 is 13 amino acids.

The genes are TRBV18 and TRBJ2-1, with TRBD2 matching over 7 bases. The CDR3 extends over 14 amino acids. After removal of 2 bases from V and 10 bases from J, the junction contained 8 bases not matched to a gene. Germline V CDR1 and CDR2: KGHSH, LQKENI. The chain's CDR3 is CASSPIAGRGEQFF. CDR3 bases: TGTGCCAGCTCACCAATAGCGGGTCGAGGGGAGCAGTTCTTC.

The chain links TRBV5-1 to TRBJ1-1, with 9 bases matching TRBD1. Germline trimming cut 4 bases from V and 5 bases from J; bases unmatched to any gene: 9. The CDR3 has 15 residues. CDR1 and CDR2 from the germline V gene are SGHRS and YFSETQ. Here the CDR3 reads CASSRGGQGRTEAFF. Written as DNA, the CDR3 is TGCGCCAGCAGCCGAGGGGGACAGGGCAGAACTGAAGCTTTCTTT.

V gene TRBV5-1 combines with J gene TRBJ1-5; D ambiguous. Deletions cut 4 bases from V and 5 bases from J, with 10 bases between. This CDR3 has 13 amino acids. The germline CDR1 and CDR2 sequences are SGHRS and YFSETQ. The CDR3 reads CASSEKWDQPQHF. CDR3 DNA sequence: TGCGCCAGCAGCGAAAAGTGGGATCAGCCCCAGCATTTT.

The rearrangement links TRBV9 to TRBJ1-3; 9 bases are a match to TRBD1. CDR1 and CDR2 (germline): SGDLS, YYNGEE. Germline trimming cut 2 bases from V and 4 bases from J; bases unmatched to any gene: 7. This CDR3 contains 16 residues. The CDR3 DNA reads as TGTGCCAGCAGCGTGTTAACAGGGGGCCGGGGAAACACCATATATTTT. Its protein product is CASSVLTGGRGNTIYF.

CDR3 DNA: TGTGCCAGCAGCTTAGAGGGACAGACCTACGAGCAGTACTTC. It specifies CASSLEGQTYEQYF. The chain couples TRBV7-6 to TRBJ2-7; 7 bases line up with TRBD1. The V gene end was trimmed by 1 base and the J gene end by 2 bases; junction bases not matched to a gene: 2. The CDR3 is 14 residues long. Germline loops: CDR1 SGHVS, CDR2 FNYEAQ.

A remark on this clone: Different DNA sequences within this sample yield the same CDR3. This sequence joins TRBV18 and TRBJ1-5; no clear D gene. The CDR3 runs to 13 residues. In germline, CDR1 is KGHSH, CDR2 LQKENI. V was clipped by 3 bases and J by 4 bases, with 7 bases between them. CDR3 residues: CASSPSGNQPQHF. DNA for the CDR3: TGTGCCAGCTCACCGTCGGGGAATCAGCCCCAGCATTTT.

Note on this clone: This CDR3 is also generated by other DNA sequences in the sample. CDR3 nucleotides: TGCAGTGCTAGAAGGAGGGACGAGCAGTACTTC. It is translated as CSARRRDEQYF. The chain is built from TRBV20-1 and TRBJ2-7; D possibly corresponds to TRBD2 (6 bases). V shed 2 bases and J shed 5 bases, with 7 bases lying between them. This CDR3 is built from 11 residues. CDR1 is DFQATT, CDR2 SNEGSKA, per germline (reference sequence).

The chain employs TRBV29-1 and TRBJ2-7; D uncertain. The CDR3 is 11 residues long. The germline V gene has CDR1 SQVTM and CDR2 ANQGSEA. V lost 4 bases to trimming and J lost 5 bases, with 9 bases between them. The DNA of the CDR3 is TGCAGCGTTGGGGTCAGCCACGAGCAGTACTTC. It specifies CSVGVSHEQYF.

V and J are TRBV28 and TRBJ2-3; maybe TRBD2 (7 bases). CDR1 MDHEN and CDR2 SYDVKM come from the germline V gene. This CDR3 spans 13 amino acids. V lost 11 bases and J 2 bases, leaving 14 bases between the germline ends. DNA for the CDR3: TGTGCCCTGGGGGCGGGAGTCACAGATACGCAGTATTTT. Protein product: CALGAGVTDTQYF.

Here the CDR3 reads CASSVVAGGTQYF. The CDR3 DNA reads TGTGCCAGCAGCGTAGTGGCCGGGGGTACGCAGTATTTT. The J gene is TRBJ2-3, the V gene TRBV9, with TRBD2 as a possible D gene (6 bases). V lost 0 bases, J lost 8 bases, and 10 bases lay in between. There are 13 residues in the CDR3. CDR1 SGDLS and CDR2 YYNGEE come from the germline V gene.

Turning to this clone: This sample includes further DNA sequences coding for the same CDR3. The chain links TRBV19 to TRBJ1-5, with a weak D call TRBD1 (5 bases). The CDR3 contains 14 residues. From germline, CDR1 is LNHDA and CDR2 SQIVND (reference sequence). The V and J ends lost 6 bases and 0 bases respectively, with 9 bases between them. In DNA, the CDR3 is TGTGCCAGTAGCAGACAGTATAGCAATCAGCCCCAGCATTTT. Its protein product is CASSRQYSNQPQHF.

This clone appeared once. This chain joins TRBV7-2 and TRBJ2-3; 15 bases fit TRBD2. This CDR3 is built from 15 residues. V was pared by 5 bases and J by 6 bases, with 3 bases of the junction left unmatched. The germline gives CDR1 SGHTA, CDR2 FQGNSA. This chain's CDR3 is CASSGTSGRWDTQYF. Here the CDR3 DNA reads TGTGCCAGCAGCGGGACTAGCGGGAGGTGGGATACGCAGTATTTT.

The V and J genes are TRBV11-2 and TRBJ2-7; D is uncertain. Per the germline V gene, CDR1 is SGHAT and CDR2 is FQNNGV. V dropped 2 bases and J dropped 0 bases, with 20 bases sitting between them. This CDR3 spans 18 amino acids. The CDR3 nucleotides read TGTGCCAGCAGCTTATTAGTTAGTCTGGGCATCACCTCCTACGAGCAGTACTTC. This codes for CASSLLVSLGITSYEQYF.

A note on this clone: The sample holds other DNA sequences that translate to the same CDR3. The V and J genes are TRBV18 and TRBJ2-3; D call uncertain. CDR3 length equals 11 residues. The germline V gene encodes CDR1 KGHSH and CDR2 LQKENI. Deletions cut 5 bases from V and 3 bases from J, with 3 bases between. The CDR3 sequence: CASSATDTQYF. Written as DNA, the CDR3 is TGTGCCAGCTCAGCGACAGATACGCAGTATTTT.

The chain joins TRBV10-2 to TRBJ2-5; TRBD2 matches 8 bases. This CDR3 region has 16 residues. Germline V CDR1 and CDR2: WSHSY, SAAADI. V gave up 6 bases and J gave up 5 bases; unmatched junction bases: 14. CDR3 sequence (DNA): TGCGCCAGCAGCGGCCCCCGAGCGGGAGCATGGGAGACCCAGTACTTC. It codes for CASSGPRAGAWETQYF.